Listed here is a single TCR beta chain. Its antigen remains unknown. The PCR was carried out with 60 Vbeta primers and 13 Jbeta primers. TCRdb keeps only in-frame clones here, not all; method: immunoSEQ multiplex PCR. Here the sample spans under 150,000 clones, around 82% being singletons. The record originates from a study of cytomegalovirus exposure and HLA in healthy donors. For the study at large: Unique TCR beta sequences numbering approximately 100 million came from 150 million to 200 million T cells in an earlier analysis.

Study outcomes and limitations: Later work found most CMV-associated TCR beta chains apparently HLA-restricted. Reports indicated that the classifier achieved high specificity and sensitivity in diagnosing cytomegalovirus status.

The CDR3 contains 18 residues. Germline V gene lookup returns CDR1 SGHTA and CDR2 FQGTGA. The J segment lost 7 bases and the V segment lost 1 base, leaving 11 bases of the junction unmatched. This chain uses TRBV7-3 with TRBJ2-5; 14 positions match TRBD2. Sequencing was carried out using PBMCs. The receptor comes from a boy between 5 and 17 years old in good health and CMV-seronegative. This CDR3 reads CASSLNGGTSGGKGTQYF. Here the CDR3 DNA reads TGTGCCAGCAGCTTAAACGGGGGGACTAGCGGGGGAAAGGGGACCCAGTACTTC.